The 31 T cell receptor beta chains below all came from one sample that was sequenced in a study of siplizumab effects on memory and regulatory T cells. Measured with immunoSEQ multiplex PCR; TCRdb has only the in-frame clones, and not every one. The table shows tens of thousands of clones, with about 89% occurring only once. The material sequenced was CD8+ T cells sorted from blood. The source of these receptors is a human donor in good health.

Of note for this clone: The sample has other DNA sequences that encode this CDR3 too. The gene calls are TRBV19 and TRBJ2-7; 9 nucleotides match TRBD2. V lost 3 bases, J lost 4 bases, and 4 bases stayed unmatched. Germline V gene sequence: CDR1 LNHDA, CDR2 SQIVND (reference sequence). CDR3 size: 14 residues. This chain's CDR3 is CASSISSGRYEQYF. The CDR3 DNA sequence: TGTGCCAGTAGTATTAGTAGCGGGAGATACGAGCAGTACTTC.

This clone appeared once. The chain has TRBV9 and TRBJ1-1; no firm D call. The V end was cut by 0 bases, the J end by 7 bases, with 10 bases between. Germline V gene lookup returns CDR1 SGDLS and CDR2 YYNGEE. The CDR3 has 13 residues. CDR3 sequence reads: CASSVATPNEAFF. As DNA, the CDR3 is TGTGCCAGCAGCGTAGCGACTCCGAATGAAGCTTTCTTT. The whole variable domain, filled in from reference TRBV9 and TRBJ1-1, reads DSGVTQTPKHLITATGQRVTLRCSPRSGDLSVYWYQQSLDQGLQFLIQYYNGEERAKGNILERFSAQQFPDLHSELNLSSLELGDSALYFCASSVATPNEAFFGQGTRLTVV.

V gene TRBV5-6 combines with J gene TRBJ1-2; maybe TRBD1 (5 bases). Trimming stripped 0 bases from V and 2 bases from J, with 11 bases between. This CDR3 comprises 15 residues. Germline V CDR1 and CDR2: SGHDT, YYEEEE. The CDR3 spells CASSLGFRGNYGYTF. CDR3 DNA sequence: TGTGCCAGCAGCTTGGGGTTTCGGGGCAACTATGGCTACACCTTC. The variable domain in full, completed from reference TRBV5-6 and TRBJ1-2, reads DAGVTQSPTHLIKTRGQQVTLRCSPKSGHDTVSWYQQALGQGPQFIFQYYEEEERQRGNFPDRFSGHQFPNYSSELNVNALLLGDSALYLCASSLGFRGNYGYTFGSGTRLTVV.

The chain uses TRBV15 and TRBJ2-5, with D perhaps TRBD1 or TRBD2 (6 bases each). The CDR3 sequence is 15 residues long. V was trimmed by 1 base and J by 0 bases, leaving 9 bases between them. Germline V gene sequence: CDR1 LNHNV, CDR2 YYDKDF (reference sequence). The chain's CDR3 is CATSRGRGDQETQYF. Written as DNA, the CDR3 is TGTGCCACCAGCAGAGGGAGGGGGGACCAAGAGACCCAGTACTTC.

This clone has only one observation. The V and J genes are TRBV15 and TRBJ1-2; no reliable D call. The CDR3 consists of 14 residues. From germline, CDR1 is LNHNV and CDR2 YYDKDF (reference sequence). Trimming shortened V by 0 bases and J by 4 bases, and 9 bases separated the two germline ends. CDR3 amino acids: CATSRDSAPYGYTF. CDR3 nucleotide sequence: TGTGCCACCAGCAGAGATTCCGCACCCTATGGCTACACCTTC.

The chain has TRBV29-1 and TRBJ2-7; 10 bases map to TRBD1. The CDR3 runs 15 residues. Germline assignment: CDR1 SQVTM and CDR2 ANQGSEA. The V segment lost 1 base and the J segment 3 bases; nucleotides outside the gene matches: 6. CDR3 loop: CSVEVSGTGDYEQYF. The CDR3, as DNA: TGCAGCGTTGAAGTTTCCGGGACAGGGGACTACGAGCAGTACTTC.

J is TRBJ2-7 and V is TRBV30, with 9 bases that match TRBD1. Looked up from germline, CDR1 is GTSNPN and CDR2 is SVGIG (reference sequence). Germline trimming cut 5 bases from V and 2 bases from J; bases unmatched to any gene: 1. CDR3 length equals 12 residues. The CDR3 is CAWGQGPYEQYF. As DNA, the CDR3 is TGTGCCTGGGGACAGGGGCCCTACGAGCAGTACTTC.

This sequence joins TRBV7-8 and TRBJ2-5; the D gene is possibly TRBD2 (5 bases). Trimming took 2 bases from V and 4 from J, leaving 20 bases between them. The germline CDR1 and CDR2 sequences are SGHVS and FQNEAQ. The CDR3 totals 17 residues. The CDR3 DNA is TGTGCCAGCAGCTTATCCACGGCAGACCCTGAGGGAGAGACCCAGTACTTC. The encoded protein is CASSLSTADPEGETQYF. Using reference TRBV7-8 and TRBJ2-5 for the parts outside the CDR3, the full variable domain is GAGVSQSPRYKVAKRGQDVALRCDPISGHVSLFWYQQALGQGPEFLTYFQNEAQLDKSGLPSDRFFAERPEGSVSTLKIQRTQQEDSAVYLCASSLSTADPEGETQYFGPGTRLLVL.

The J gene is TRBJ2-1, the V gene TRBV7-9; no clear D. This CDR3 is built from 16 residues. Per germline, CDR1 SEHNR and CDR2 FQNEAQ (reference sequence). Trimming pared 5 bases from V and 0 bases from J, leaving 14 bases between. The CDR3 region is CASSPPGGSSYNEQFF. DNA of the CDR3: TGTGCCAGCAGCCCTCCCGGCGGCAGCTCCTACAATGAGCAGTTCTTC.

The count of this clone is one. The gene calls are TRBV6-1 and TRBJ1-1; D call uncertain. CDR1 and CDR2 (germline): MNHNS, SASEGT. Trimming took off 3 bases at V and 7 bases at J, with 3 bases between the two ends. CDR3 length equals 10 residues. CDR3 loop: CASSDHEAFF. CDR3 DNA sequence: TGTGCCAGCAGTGACCATGAAGCTTTCTTT.

The chain couples TRBV10-1 to TRBJ2-7; D call uncertain. V lost 5 bases to trimming and J lost 11 bases, with 19 bases between them. The CDR3 is 13 amino acids. Germline V gene sequence: CDR1 WNHNN, CDR2 SYGVQD (reference sequence). The CDR3, as DNA: TGCGCCAGCAGTTTCCCCTTACTCCAACGGAAGTACTTC. Encoded protein: CASSFPLLQRKYF.

The V gene is TRBV20-1, the J gene TRBJ2-1; no definite D call. The ends were cut back, 6 bases at V and 10 bases at J, with 13 bases in the middle. CDR1 is DFQATT and CDR2 is SNEGSKA in the germline V gene (reference sequence). This CDR3 region has 11 residues. The CDR3 loop reads CSAKDPAEQFF. CDR3 in DNA: TGCAGTGCCAAGGACCCCGCGGAGCAGTTCTTC.

The chain couples TRBV6-5 to TRBJ2-7; D not certain. CDR1 is MNHEY and CDR2 is SVGAGI in the germline V gene. The germline V and J ends were trimmed by 9 bases and 3 bases, with 12 bases remaining between them. The CDR3 has 12 residues. In DNA, the CDR3 is TGTGCCAGTCACGGGTTGAACTACGAGCAGTACTTC. This sequence encodes CASHGLNYEQYF.

This clone showed up just a few times. V and J are TRBV7-3 and TRBJ1-4, with D perhaps matching TRBD1 (6 bases). V lost 0 bases to trimming and J lost 7 bases, with 12 bases between them. CDR3 length: 15 residues. The germline V gene encodes CDR1 SGHTA and CDR2 FQGTGA. CDR3 in DNA: TGTGCCAGCAGCTTAACTGGGGGGGCGAGTGAAAAACTGTTTTTT. Translating gives CASSLTGGASEKLFF.

The genes are TRBV9 and TRBJ2-3; 8 bases fit TRBD1. Germline CDR1 and CDR2: SGDLS and YYNGEE. V dropped 3 bases and J dropped 2; count of bases not matched to a gene: 2. This CDR3 has 14 residues. CDR3 in DNA: TGTGCCAGCAGCGACAGGGGGTCCACAGATACGCAGTATTTT. It encodes CASSDRGSTDTQYF.

J is TRBJ2-7 and V is TRBV7-9; no firm D call. Between the trimmed V and J ends, which lost 5 bases and 7 bases, there was a span of 15 bases. This CDR3 has 13 residues. From germline, CDR1 is SEHNR and CDR2 FQNEAQ (reference sequence). DNA of the CDR3: TGTGCCAGCAGCCTAGACCCCCTGGGTGAGCAGTACTTC. Amino acid sequence: CASSLDPLGEQYF. Full variable domain (outside the CDR3, taken from reference TRBV7-9 and TRBJ2-7): DTGVSQNPRHKITKRGQNVTFRCDPISEHNRLYWYRQTLGQGPEFLTYFQNEAQLEKSRLLSDRFSAERPKGSFSTLEIQRTEQGDSAMYLCASSLDPLGEQYFGPGTRLTVT.

The chain employs TRBV11-2 and TRBJ1-1; D might be TRBD1 (6 bases). The CDR3 is made up of 16 amino acids. Germline CDR1 reads SGHAT; CDR2 reads FQNNGV. V was pared by 3 bases and J by 2 bases, with 16 bases between. CDR3 loop: CASSLVAGAQNTEAFF. The CDR3 region has the DNA TGTGCCAGCAGCTTGGTGGCAGGGGCCCAAAACACTGAAGCTTTCTTT.

This clone was detected once. The chain employs TRBV15 and TRBJ2-7, with D hard to call. CDR1 LNHNV and CDR2 YYDKDF come from the germline V gene (reference sequence). Trimming cost V 2 bases and J 6 bases, with 23 bases left between them. This CDR3 region has 17 residues. CDR3 coding DNA: TGTGCCACCAGCAGACCCCACTCCTGGCAACAGCCATCCGAGCAGTACTTC. Its translation is CATSRPHSWQQPSEQYF.

This chain connects TRBV7-6 to TRBJ2-7; 7 bases are a match to TRBD1. With 4 bases clipped from V and 6 bases from J, the junction kept 6 bases outside the gene matches. CDR1 and CDR2 (germline): SGHVS, FNYEAQ. The CDR3 is made up of 13 amino acids. The CDR3 sequence: CASSWTGPREQYF. Written as DNA, the CDR3 is TGTGCCAGCAGCTGGACAGGCCCCCGCGAGCAGTACTTC.

The V and J genes are TRBV7-8 and TRBJ2-1; D unclear. This CDR3 contains 13 residues. Germline CDR1 and CDR2: SGHVS and FQNEAQ. Trimming took off 5 bases at V and 5 bases at J, with 10 bases between the two ends. The DNA for the CDR3 is TGTGCCAGCAGCCATTGGGCGGACAATGAGCAGTTCTTC. Amino acids: CASSHWADNEQFF.

By share of the sample, this clone is medium-sized. The chain links TRBV15 to TRBJ2-2, with 12 bases aligning to TRBD2. V trimming: 0 bases; J trimming: 4 bases; junction bases outside the gene matches: 12. From germline, CDR1 is LNHNV and CDR2 YYDKDF (reference sequence). CDR3 length equals 20 residues. CDR3 in amino acids: CATSRERTSGTISSTGELFF. CDR3 nucleotide sequence: TGTGCCACCAGCAGAGAGCGGACTAGCGGGACCATTTCGTCCACCGGGGAGCTGTTTTTT.

The chain combines TRBV27 with TRBJ1-5; a weak D match, TRBD1 (5 bases). In germline, CDR1 is MNHEY, CDR2 SMNVEV (reference sequence). The CDR3 runs 14 residues. Trimming stripped 6 bases from V and 0 bases from J, with 9 bases between. This CDR3 reads CASRTVYSNQPQHF. CDR3 in DNA: TGTGCCAGCAGGACAGTTTATAGCAATCAGCCCCAGCATTTT.

This chain uses TRBV18 with TRBJ2-1, with D possibly TRBD2 on 5 matching bases. CDR1 and CDR2 from the germline V gene are KGHSH and LQKENI. The CDR3 is 12 amino acids. V was cut by 3 bases and J by 9 bases, with 9 bases left in between. CDR3 region: CASSPEVGEQFF. The DNA for the CDR3 is TGTGCCAGCTCACCGGAGGTGGGTGAGCAGTTCTTC.

The chain joins TRBV2 to TRBJ2-6; D gene uncertain. This CDR3 has 14 residues. Germline CDR1 reads SNHLY; CDR2 reads FYNNEI. The ends were cut back, 5 bases at V and 0 bases at J, with 5 bases in the middle. The CDR3 DNA reads TGTGCCAGCAGTTTCTTCTCTGGGGCCAACGTCCTGACTTTC. Translation: CASSFFSGANVLTF.

The chain recombines TRBV6-1 with TRBJ1-1; no clear D gene. Germline V CDR1 and CDR2: MNHNS, SASEGT. This CDR3 has 15 amino acids. With 2 bases removed from V and 0 bases from J, the gap between germline ends came to 10 bases. The CDR3 loop is CASSEIGQVNTEAFF. CDR3 DNA: TGTGCCAGCAGTGAAATTGGGCAGGTGAACACTGAAGCTTTCTTT.

The chain uses TRBV6-1 and TRBJ1-2, with a tentative D call TRBD1 (5 bases). The length of the CDR3 is 14 residues. The V end was cut by 1 base, the J end by 7 bases, with 13 bases between. Germline V gene sequence: CDR1 MNHNS, CDR2 SASEGT. This CDR3 is CASSEGPGAGGYTF. CDR3 sequence (DNA): TGTGCCAGCAGTGAAGGTCCCGGGGCGGGTGGCTACACCTTC.

CDR3 sequence: CASSSVSSDRGLRYGYTF. As DNA, the CDR3 is TGTGCCAGCAGCTCAGTTTCAAGTGACAGGGGGTTACGCTATGGCTACACCTTC. The J gene is TRBJ1-2, the V gene TRBV5-5, with TRBD1 matching over 9 bases. The length of the CDR3 is 18 residues. The J segment lost 4 bases and the V segment lost 3 bases, leaving 16 bases of the junction unmatched. In germline, CDR1 is SGHKS, CDR2 YYEKEE (reference sequence).

J is TRBJ2-5 and V is TRBV5-5; D perhaps matches TRBD1 (6 bases). The germline V gene has CDR1 SGHKS and CDR2 YYEKEE (reference sequence). Trimming left V 0 bases short and J 0 bases short, with 12 bases between. The CDR3 extends over 16 amino acids. CDR3: CASSLDRESYQETQYF. Here the CDR3 DNA reads TGTGCCAGCAGCTTGGACAGGGAATCTTACCAAGAGACCCAGTACTTC.

The chain has TRBV4-1 and TRBJ1-2; D not certain. V gave up 1 base and J gave up 7 bases, with 19 bases separating them. Germline CDR1 MGHRA, CDR2 YSYEKL. The CDR3 has 16 amino acids. CDR3 loop: CASSQGGAGRVGGYTF. The DNA of the CDR3 is TGCGCCAGCAGCCAAGGGGGTGCGGGCCGGGTTGGTGGCTACACCTTC.

The CDR3 here is CASSLSGARVYGYTF. As DNA, the CDR3 is TGTGCCAGCAGCTTATCGGGGGCGCGGGTCTATGGCTACACCTTC. This chain joins TRBV13 and TRBJ1-2, with D possibly being TRBD1 (6 bases). Germline V gene data show CDR1 as PRHDT and CDR2 as FYEKMQ (reference sequence). The CDR3 contains 15 residues. Trimming took off 2 bases at V and 4 bases at J, with 14 bases between the two ends. Variable domain in full (rest from reference TRBV13 and TRBJ1-2): AAGVIQSPRHLIKEKRETATLKCYPIPRHDTVYWYQQGPGQDPQFLISFYEKMQSDKGSIPDRFSAQQFSDYHSELNMSSLELGDSALYFCASSLSGARVYGYTFGSGTRLTVV.

This clone was recorded once. V and J are TRBV7-8 and TRBJ1-2; D unclear. The CDR3 is 13 amino acids. CDR1 is SGHVS and CDR2 is FQNEAQ in the germline V gene. Trimming shortened V by 5 bases and J by 5 bases, and 12 bases separated the two germline ends. The CDR3 sequence is CASSLDFSYGYTF. CDR3 bases: TGTGCCAGCAGCCTAGACTTCAGTTATGGCTACACCTTC.